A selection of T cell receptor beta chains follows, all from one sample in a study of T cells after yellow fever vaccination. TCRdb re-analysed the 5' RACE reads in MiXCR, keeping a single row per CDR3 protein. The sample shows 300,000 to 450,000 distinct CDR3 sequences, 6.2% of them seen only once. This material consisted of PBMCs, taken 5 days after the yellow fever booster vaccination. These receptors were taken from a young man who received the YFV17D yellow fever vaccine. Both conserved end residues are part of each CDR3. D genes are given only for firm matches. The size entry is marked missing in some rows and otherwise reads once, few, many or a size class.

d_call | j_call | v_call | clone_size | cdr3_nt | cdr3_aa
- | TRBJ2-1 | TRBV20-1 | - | TGCAGTGTCGGACAACCATCCACTACCCTCAACAATGAGCAGTTCTTC | CSVGQPSTTLNNEQFF
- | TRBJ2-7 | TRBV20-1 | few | TGCAGTGCGAGCCCCCAAAGCAGCTCCTACGAGCAGTACTTC | CSASPQSSSYEQYF
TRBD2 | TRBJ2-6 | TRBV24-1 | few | TGTGCCACCAGTGATTGGGCTAGCGGGACCTCTGGGGCCAACGTCCTGACTTTC | CATSDWASGTSGANVLTF
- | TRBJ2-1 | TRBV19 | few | TGTGCCACCACCACGGCTCGGGGCTCCTACAATGAGCAGTTCTTC | CATTTARGSYNEQFF
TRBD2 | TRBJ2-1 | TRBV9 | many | TGTGCCAGCAGCACACCGGGACTAGGGAATGAGCAGTTCTTC | CASSTPGLGNEQFF
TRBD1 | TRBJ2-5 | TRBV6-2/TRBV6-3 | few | TGTGCCAGCACTTCCCCGAAGGGGGCGAGAGAGACCCAGTACTTC | CASTSPKGARETQYF
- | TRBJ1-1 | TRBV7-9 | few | TGTGCCAGCATCAGAGACCGGGGGAACACTGAAGCTTTCTTT | CASIRDRGNTEAFF
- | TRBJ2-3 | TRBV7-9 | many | TGTGCCAGCAGCTTGGTTCTGACAGCCCCAGATACGCAGTATTTT | CASSLVLTAPDTQYF
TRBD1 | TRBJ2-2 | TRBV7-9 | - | TGTGCCAGCAGCTTACGGGCGTCACAGGGGGACACCGGGGAGCTGTTTTTT | CASSLRASQGDTGELFF
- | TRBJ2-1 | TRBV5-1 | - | TGCGCCAGCAGGGCGGGAATCCTCTCCTACAATGAGCAGTTCTTC | CASRAGILSYNEQFF
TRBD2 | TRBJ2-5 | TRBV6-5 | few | TGTGCCAGCAGTTACCGACTAGCGGAAGAGACCCAGTACTTC | CASSYRLAEETQYF
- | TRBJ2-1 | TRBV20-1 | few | TGCAGTGCGCAGATGGGGGATGAGCAGTTCTTC | CSAQMGDEQFF
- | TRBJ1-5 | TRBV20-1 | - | TGCAGTGCTAGAGTTCGGGAGCGACAGCCCCAGCATTTT | CSARVRERQPQHF
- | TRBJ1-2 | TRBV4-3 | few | TGCGCCAGCAGCCAACAACAGGGTTTTGACTATGGCTACACCTTC | CASSQQQGFDYGYTF
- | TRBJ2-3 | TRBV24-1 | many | TGTGCCACCAGTGGGTTGGATACGCAGTATTTT | CATSGLDTQYF
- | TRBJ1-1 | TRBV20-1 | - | TGCAGTGCTAGCGACAGGAAGAACACTGAAGCTTACTTT | CSASDRKNTEAYF
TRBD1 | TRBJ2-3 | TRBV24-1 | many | TGTGCCACGGGACAGGGGGCGCCTAGCACAGATACGCAGTATTTT | CATGQGAPSTDTQYF
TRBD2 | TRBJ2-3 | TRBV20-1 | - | TGCAGTGCCGGCGAGCGGGGAAGCACAGATACGCAGTATTTT | CSAGERGSTDTQYF
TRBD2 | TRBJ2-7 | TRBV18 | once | TGTGCCAGCTCCCGACGGGAGGTAAAGGACGAGCAGTACTTC | CASSRREVKDEQYF
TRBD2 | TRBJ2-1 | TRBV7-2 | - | TGTGCCAGCAGCGTCGGGACTAGCGGGATCCATGAGCAGTTCTTC | CASSVGTSGIHEQFF
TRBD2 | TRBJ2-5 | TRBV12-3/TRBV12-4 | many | TGTGCCAGCAGCAGTAGCGGGAGCGGGGAGACCCAGTACTTC | CASSSSGSGETQYF
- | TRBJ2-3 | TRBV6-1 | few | TGTGCCAGCAGTGAAGATCTTAGACATCCTAGCACAGATACGCAGTATTTT | CASSEDLRHPSTDTQYF
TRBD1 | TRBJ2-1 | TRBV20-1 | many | TGCAGTGCTATCCCTCGGGACAGGATCTACAATGAGCAGTTCTTC | CSAIPRDRIYNEQFF
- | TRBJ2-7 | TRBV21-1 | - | TGTGCCAGCAGCGCCAAAAAGGGGGTTGAGTGGGATGCAAGGGAGCAGTACTTC | CASSAKKGVEWDAREQYF
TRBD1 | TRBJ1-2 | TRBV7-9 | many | TGTGCCAGCAGCCGGACCGGGACAGCTGGCTACACCTTC | CASSRTGTAGYTF
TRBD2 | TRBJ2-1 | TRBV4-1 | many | TGCGCCAGCAGCCAAGAAAGAGCGGGAGGGCTCCGGAATGAGCAGTTCTTC | CASSQERAGGLRNEQFF
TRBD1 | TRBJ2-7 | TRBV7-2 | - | TGTGCCAGCAGCGCGGGGACAGGGTTCTCCTACGAGCAGTACTTC | CASSAGTGFSYEQYF
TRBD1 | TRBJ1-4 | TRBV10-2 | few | TGCGCCAGCAGGGACAAACAGGGGTTCAATGAAAAACTGTTTTTT | CASRDKQGFNEKLFF
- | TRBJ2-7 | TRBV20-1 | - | TGCAGTGCTAGAGGGGGGAGGGGGAGTTACGAGCAGTACTTC | CSARGGRGSYEQYF
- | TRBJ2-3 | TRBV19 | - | TGTGCCAGTAGGAGGGGGGAGAGGGATACGCAGTATTTT | CASRRGERDTQYF
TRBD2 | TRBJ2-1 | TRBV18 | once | TGTGCCAGCTCACCGGTAGCGGGAGGGCCTAGGGCCTACAATGAGCAGTTCTTC | CASSPVAGGPRAYNEQFF
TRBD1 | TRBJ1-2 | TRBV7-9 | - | TGTGCCAGCAGCTTAGCGGTCAGGGGGATTGGCTATGGCTACACCTTC | CASSLAVRGIGYGYTF
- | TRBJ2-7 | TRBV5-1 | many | TGCGCCAGCAGCTTGTCAACAGGGATTCACGAGCAGTACTTC | CASSLSTGIHEQYF
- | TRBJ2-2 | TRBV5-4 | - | TGTGCCAGCAGCTCCCTCCGTAAATTGGGTCCCCCCACCGGGGAGCTGTTTTTT | CASSSLRKLGPPTGELFF
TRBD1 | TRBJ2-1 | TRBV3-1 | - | TGTGCCACCTCCCACTCGGCACAGGGGCTTAATGAGCAGTTCTTC | CATSHSAQGLNEQFF
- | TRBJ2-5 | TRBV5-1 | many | TGCGCCAGCAGCTTTGGGAGCACCGAGACCCAGTACTTC | CASSFGSTETQYF
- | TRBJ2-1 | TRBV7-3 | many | TGTGCCAGCAGCCCCCTTGGGGGCGGGAGCTACAATGAGCAGTTCTTC | CASSPLGGGSYNEQFF
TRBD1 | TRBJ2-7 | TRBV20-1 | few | TGCAGTGCTAGGTCCAGGGGGTCCTACGAGCAGTACTTC | CSARSRGSYEQYF
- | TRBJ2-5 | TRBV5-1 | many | TGCGCCAGCAGTACAGTGAGGCCTCAAGAGACCCAGTACTTC | CASSTVRPQETQYF
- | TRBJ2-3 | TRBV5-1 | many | TGCGCCAGCAGCACCCGACTAGTTAACACAGATACGCAGTATTTT | CASSTRLVNTDTQYF
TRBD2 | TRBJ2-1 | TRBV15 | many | TGTGCCACCAGCATGACTAGCGCCATGGGTGGTGAGCAGTTCTTC | CATSMTSAMGGEQFF
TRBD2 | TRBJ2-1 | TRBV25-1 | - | TGTGCCAGCAGGGAATCCATTAGCGGGAGGGCCTCAGATGAGCAGTTCTTC | CASRESISGRASDEQFF
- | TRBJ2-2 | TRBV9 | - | TGTGCCAGCAGCGAAAACCCAGCCCCGAACACCGGGGAGCTGTTTTTT | CASSENPAPNTGELFF
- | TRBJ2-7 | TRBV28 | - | TGTGCCAGCACCCCCGGAAGCTCCTACGAGCAGTACTTC | CASTPGSSYEQYF
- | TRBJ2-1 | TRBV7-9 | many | TGTGCCAGCACATTTCCCGGGACAACCTACAATGAGCAGTTCTTC | CASTFPGTTYNEQFF
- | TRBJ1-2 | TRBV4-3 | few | TGCGCCAGCAGCCCCGGGGCGAGGTATGGCTACACCTTC | CASSPGARYGYTF
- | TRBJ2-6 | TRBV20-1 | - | TGCAGTGCTAGAGATCGGCTCTCTGGGGCCAACGTCCTGACTTTC | CSARDRLSGANVLTF
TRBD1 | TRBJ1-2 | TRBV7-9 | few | TGTGCCAGCAGGGAAGTACGGGACAGAAATGGCTACACCTTC | CASREVRDRNGYTF
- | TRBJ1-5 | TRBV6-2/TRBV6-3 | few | TGTGCCAGCAGTTACTCGAATACGAATCAGCCCCAGCATTTT | CASSYSNTNQPQHF
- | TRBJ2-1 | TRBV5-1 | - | TGCACCAGCAGCTTGTATGGTGAGCAGTTCTTC | CTSSLYGEQFF
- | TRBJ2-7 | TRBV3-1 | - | TGTGCCAGCTGCCAATGGATAGTGAGAGGGATCGGTGGATCCTACGAGCAGTACTTC | CASCQWIVRGIGGSYEQYF
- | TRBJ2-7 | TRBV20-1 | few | TGCAGTGCTAGCGAGGTCTATTCCGATTACGAGCAGTACTTC | CSASEVYSDYEQYF
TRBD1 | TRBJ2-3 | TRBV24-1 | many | TGTGCCACCAACGCTGGACAGGGCACAGATACGCAGTATTTT | CATNAGQGTDTQYF
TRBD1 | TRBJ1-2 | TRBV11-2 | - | TGTGCCAGCAGCTTAGATCGGTGGACGGGGGGACAGGGCTCTGGCTACACCTTC | CASSLDRWTGGQGSGYTF